This record covers a single T cell receptor (beta chain). Antigen unknown. Clones were sequenced by immunoSEQ multiplex PCR, and TCRdb holds only the in-frame ones, with some missing. The sample lists approximately 77,000 clones, roughly 85% occurring once. This entry comes from a study of OX40 agonist ivuxolimab in advanced cancers. Study observations and caveats: What antigens the expanded peripheral T cells recognized was never established.

The CDR3 extends over 16 amino acids. The germline CDR1 and CDR2 sequences are MGHRA and YSYEKL. V was clipped by 4 bases and J by 3 bases; unmatched bases: 11. The chain employs TRBV4-1 and TRBJ1-1; 7 bases fit TRBD1. This sequence originates from an adult with an advanced solid tumor such as melanoma, head and neck, liver or kidney cancer. The source material was CD4+ or CD8+ T cells sorted from blood, sampled in a trial of the OX40 agonist ivuxolimab. CDR3 nucleotide sequence: TGCGCCAGCAGCCTGTCCTCCGGGACAGCACACACTGAAGCTTTCTTT. Protein: CASSLSSGTAHTEAFF.